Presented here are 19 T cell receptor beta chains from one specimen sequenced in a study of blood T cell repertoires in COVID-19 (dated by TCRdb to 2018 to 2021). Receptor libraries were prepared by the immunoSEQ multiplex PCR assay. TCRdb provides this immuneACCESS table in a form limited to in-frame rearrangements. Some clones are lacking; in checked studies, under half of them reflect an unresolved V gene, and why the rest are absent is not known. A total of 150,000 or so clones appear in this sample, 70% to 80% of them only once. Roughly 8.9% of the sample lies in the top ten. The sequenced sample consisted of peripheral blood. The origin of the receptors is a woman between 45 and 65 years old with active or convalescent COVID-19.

The CDR3 loop reads CASSQGQHGYTF. In DNA form, the CDR3 reads TGCGCCAGCAGCCAAGGACAGCATGGCTACACCTTC. The V call is TRBV4-3, the J call TRBJ1-2, with D maybe TRBD1 (5 bases). The CDR3 totals 12 residues. Germline V gene lookup returns CDR1 LGHNA and CDR2 YSLEER. Trimming shortened V by 1 base and J by 6 bases, and 6 bases separated the two germline ends.

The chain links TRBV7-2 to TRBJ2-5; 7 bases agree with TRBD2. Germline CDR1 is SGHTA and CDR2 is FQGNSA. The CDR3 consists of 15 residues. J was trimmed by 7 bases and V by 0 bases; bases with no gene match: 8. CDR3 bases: TGTGCCAGCAGCTTAGCGGGGGGGTCTTCAGGGACCCAGTACTTC. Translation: CASSLAGGSSGTQYF.

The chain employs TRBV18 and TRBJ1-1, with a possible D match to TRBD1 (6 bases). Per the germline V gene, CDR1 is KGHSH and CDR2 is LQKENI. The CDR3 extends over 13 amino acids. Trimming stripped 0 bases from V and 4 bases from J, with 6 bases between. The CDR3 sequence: CASSPPDSTEAFF. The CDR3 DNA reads TGTGCCAGCTCACCACCGGACAGCACTGAAGCTTTCTTT.

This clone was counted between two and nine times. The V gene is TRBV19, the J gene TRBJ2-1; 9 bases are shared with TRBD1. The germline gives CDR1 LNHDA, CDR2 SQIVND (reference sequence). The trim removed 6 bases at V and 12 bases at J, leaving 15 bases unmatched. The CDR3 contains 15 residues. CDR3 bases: TGTGCCAGTAGACCGCCGGGACAGGGCCCTGGGGGGCAGTTCTTC. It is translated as CASRPPGQGPGGQFF.

CDR3: CASQRRAEAFF. In DNA, the CDR3 is TGTGCCAGCCAGAGGAGGGCTGAAGCTTTCTTT. The V and J genes are TRBV2 and TRBJ1-1; D is unclear. The CDR3 has 11 residues. Germline V lookup: CDR1 SNHLY, CDR2 FYNNEI. V lost 8 bases, J lost 6 bases, and 10 bases lay in between.

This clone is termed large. The CDR3 DNA is TGTGCCAGCAGCCACCAACAGGGGCTGACGAACACCGGGGAGCTGTTTTTT. Translated, it gives CASSHQQGLTNTGELFF. The chain recombines TRBV3-1 (or the pseudogene TRBV3-2) with TRBJ2-2, with 7 bases identical to TRBD1. The CDR3 loop spans 17 amino acids. Trimming cost V 3 bases and J 0 bases; bases outside gene matches: 7. Germline loops: CDR1 LGHDT, CDR2 YNNKEL (reference sequence).

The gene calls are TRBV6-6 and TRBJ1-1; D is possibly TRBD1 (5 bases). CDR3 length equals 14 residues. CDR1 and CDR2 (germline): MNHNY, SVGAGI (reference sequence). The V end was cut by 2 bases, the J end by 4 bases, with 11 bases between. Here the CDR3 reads CASSYGGIGTEAFF. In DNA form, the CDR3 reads TGTGCCAGCAGTTACGGGGGGATCGGCACTGAAGCTTTCTTT.

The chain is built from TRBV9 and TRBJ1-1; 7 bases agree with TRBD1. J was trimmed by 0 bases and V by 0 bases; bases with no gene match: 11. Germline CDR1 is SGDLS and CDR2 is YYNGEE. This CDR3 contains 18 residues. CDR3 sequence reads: CASSVGKGAGLMNTEAFF. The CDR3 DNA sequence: TGTGCCAGCAGCGTAGGTAAGGGGGCAGGGTTGATGAACACTGAAGCTTTCTTT.

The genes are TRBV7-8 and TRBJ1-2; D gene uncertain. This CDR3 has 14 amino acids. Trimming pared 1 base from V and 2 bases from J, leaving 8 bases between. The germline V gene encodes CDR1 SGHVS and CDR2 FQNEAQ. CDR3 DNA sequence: TGTGCCAGCAGCTTAGTCAAGGAGAACTATGGCTACACCTTC. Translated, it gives CASSLVKENYGYTF. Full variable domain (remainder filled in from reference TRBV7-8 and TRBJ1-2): GAGVSQSPRYKVAKRGQDVALRCDPISGHVSLFWYQQALGQGPEFLTYFQNEAQLDKSGLPSDRFFAERPEGSVSTLKIQRTQQEDSAVYLCASSLVKENYGYTFGSGTRLTVV.

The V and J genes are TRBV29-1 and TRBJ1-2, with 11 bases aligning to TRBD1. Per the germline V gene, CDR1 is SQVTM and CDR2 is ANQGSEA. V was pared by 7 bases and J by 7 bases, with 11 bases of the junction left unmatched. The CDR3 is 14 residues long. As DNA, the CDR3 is TGCAGCGCCCGGGGACAGGGGGATTGGGGTGGCTACACCTTC. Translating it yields CSARGQGDWGGYTF.

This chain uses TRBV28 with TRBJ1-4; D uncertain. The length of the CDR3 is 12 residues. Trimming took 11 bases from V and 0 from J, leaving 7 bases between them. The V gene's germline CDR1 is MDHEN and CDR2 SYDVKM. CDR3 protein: CALGATNEKLFF. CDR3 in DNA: TGTGCCCTAGGCGCAACTAATGAAAAACTGTTTTTT.

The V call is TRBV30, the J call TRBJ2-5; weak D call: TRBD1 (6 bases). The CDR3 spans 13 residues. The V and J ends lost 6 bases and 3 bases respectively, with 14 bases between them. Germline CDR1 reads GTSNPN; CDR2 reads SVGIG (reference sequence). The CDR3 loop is CACTQGSKETQYF. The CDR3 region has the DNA TGTGCCTGTACCCAGGGGTCGAAAGAGACCCAGTACTTC.

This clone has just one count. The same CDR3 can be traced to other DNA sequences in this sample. CDR3 nucleotides: TGTGCCAGCGGGGGAGGGCAGGTGATCTACGAGCAGTACTTC. This sequence encodes CASGGGQVIYEQYF. The rearrangement uses TRBV28 and TRBJ2-7; 7 bases map to TRBD2. Germline loops: CDR1 MDHEN, CDR2 SYDVKM. The CDR3 length is 14 residues. V dropped 8 bases and J dropped 3; count of bases not matched to a gene: 10.

DNA of the CDR3: TGTGCCACCAGTGATGAAACAGGGGGCTACACCTTC. It yields the protein CATSDETGGYTF. The V gene is TRBV24-1, the J gene TRBJ1-2; possible D gene TRBD1, 6 bases. CDR3 size: 12 residues. V shed 3 bases and J shed 8 bases, with 9 bases lying between them. The germline gives CDR1 KGHDR, CDR2 SFDVKD.

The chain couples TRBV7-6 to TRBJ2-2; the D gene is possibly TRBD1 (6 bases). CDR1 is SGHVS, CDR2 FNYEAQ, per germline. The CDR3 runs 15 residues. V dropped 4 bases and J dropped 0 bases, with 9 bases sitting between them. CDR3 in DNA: TGTGCCAGCAGCTCGGGACAAACGAACACCGGGGAGCTGTTTTTT. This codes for CASSSGQTNTGELFF.

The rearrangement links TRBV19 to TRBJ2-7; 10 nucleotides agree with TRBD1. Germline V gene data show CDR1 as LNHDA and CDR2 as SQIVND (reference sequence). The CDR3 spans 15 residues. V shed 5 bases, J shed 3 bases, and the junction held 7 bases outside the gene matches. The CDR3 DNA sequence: TGTGCCAGTAGTCCCCGACAGGGGGCCGACTACGAGCAGTACTTC. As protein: CASSPRQGADYEQYF.

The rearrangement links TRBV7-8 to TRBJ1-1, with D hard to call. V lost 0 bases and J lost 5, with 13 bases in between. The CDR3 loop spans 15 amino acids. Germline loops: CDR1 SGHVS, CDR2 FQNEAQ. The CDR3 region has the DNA TGTGCCAGCAGCTTAGCGAGGGCCCCGGGAACTGAAGCTTTCTTT. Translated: CASSLARAPGTEAFF. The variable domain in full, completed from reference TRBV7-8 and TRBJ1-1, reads GAGVSQSPRYKVAKRGQDVALRCDPISGHVSLFWYQQALGQGPEFLTYFQNEAQLDKSGLPSDRFFAERPEGSVSTLKIQRTQQEDSAVYLCASSLARAPGTEAFFGQGTRLTVV.

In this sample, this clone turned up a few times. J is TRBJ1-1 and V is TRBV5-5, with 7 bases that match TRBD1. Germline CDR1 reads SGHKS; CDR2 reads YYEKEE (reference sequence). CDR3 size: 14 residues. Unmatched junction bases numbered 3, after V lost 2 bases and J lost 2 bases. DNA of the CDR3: TGTGCCAGCAGCTTAGGGGGCTTCAACACTGAAGCTTTCTTT. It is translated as CASSLGGFNTEAFF.

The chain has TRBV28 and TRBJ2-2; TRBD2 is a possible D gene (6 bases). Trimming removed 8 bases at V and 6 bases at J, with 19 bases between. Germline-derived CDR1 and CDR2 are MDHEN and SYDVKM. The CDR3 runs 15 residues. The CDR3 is CASRSGAGFPGELFF. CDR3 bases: TGTGCCAGCCGTTCTGGAGCGGGCTTTCCCGGGGAGCTGTTTTTT.